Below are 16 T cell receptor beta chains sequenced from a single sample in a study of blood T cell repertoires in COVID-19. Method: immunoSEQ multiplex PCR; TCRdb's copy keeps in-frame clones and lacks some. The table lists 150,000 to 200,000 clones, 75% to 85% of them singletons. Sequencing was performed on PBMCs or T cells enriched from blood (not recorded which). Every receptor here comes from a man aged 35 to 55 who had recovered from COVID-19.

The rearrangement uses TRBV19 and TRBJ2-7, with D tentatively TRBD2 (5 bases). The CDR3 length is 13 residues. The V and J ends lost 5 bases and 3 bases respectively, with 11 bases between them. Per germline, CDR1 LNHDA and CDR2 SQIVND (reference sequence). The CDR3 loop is CASSAGEGYEQYV. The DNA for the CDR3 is TGTGCCAGTAGTGCGGGCGAGGGCTACGAGCAGTACGTC.

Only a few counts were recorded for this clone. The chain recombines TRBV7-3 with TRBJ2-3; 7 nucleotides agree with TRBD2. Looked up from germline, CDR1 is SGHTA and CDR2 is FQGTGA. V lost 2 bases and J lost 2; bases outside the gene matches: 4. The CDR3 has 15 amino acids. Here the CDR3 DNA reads TGTGCCAGCAGCTTACAAGCGGGGTCCACAGATACGCAGTATTTT. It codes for CASSLQAGSTDTQYF.

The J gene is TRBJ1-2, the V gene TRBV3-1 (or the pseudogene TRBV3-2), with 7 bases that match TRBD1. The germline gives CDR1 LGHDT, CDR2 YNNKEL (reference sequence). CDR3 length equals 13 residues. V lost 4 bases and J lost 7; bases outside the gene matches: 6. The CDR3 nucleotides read TGTGCCAGCAGCCCCGACAGGGATCGTGGCTACACCTTC. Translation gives CASSPDRDRGYTF.

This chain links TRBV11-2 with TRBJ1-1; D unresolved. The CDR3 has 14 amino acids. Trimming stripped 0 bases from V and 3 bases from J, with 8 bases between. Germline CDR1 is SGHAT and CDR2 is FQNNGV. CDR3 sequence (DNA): TGTGCCAGCAGCTTAGATTCAGGTTACACTGAAGCTTTCTTT. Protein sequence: CASSLDSGYTEAFF.

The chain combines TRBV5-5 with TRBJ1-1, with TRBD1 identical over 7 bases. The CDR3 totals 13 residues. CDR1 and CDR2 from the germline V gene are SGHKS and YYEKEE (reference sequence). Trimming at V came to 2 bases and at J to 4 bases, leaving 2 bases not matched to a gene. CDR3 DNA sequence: TGTGCCAGCAGCTTAGAGGGGGCCACTGAAGCTTTCTTT. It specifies CASSLEGATEAFF.

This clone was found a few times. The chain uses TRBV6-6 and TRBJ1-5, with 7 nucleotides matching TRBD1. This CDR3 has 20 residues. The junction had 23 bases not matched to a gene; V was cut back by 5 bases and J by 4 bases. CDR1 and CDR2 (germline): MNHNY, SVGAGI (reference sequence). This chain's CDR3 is CASSRISLRQGDTVNQPQHF. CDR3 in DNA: TGTGCCAGCAGTCGGATCTCTTTACGACAGGGCGACACCGTTAATCAGCCCCAGCATTTT.

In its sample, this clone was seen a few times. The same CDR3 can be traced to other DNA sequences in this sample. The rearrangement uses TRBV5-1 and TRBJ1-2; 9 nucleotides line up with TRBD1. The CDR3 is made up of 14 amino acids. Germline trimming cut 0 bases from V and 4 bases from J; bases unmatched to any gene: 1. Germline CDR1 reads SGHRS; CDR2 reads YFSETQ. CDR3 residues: CASSLGDRAYGYTF. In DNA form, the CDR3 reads TGCGCCAGCAGCTTGGGGGACAGGGCCTATGGCTACACCTTC.

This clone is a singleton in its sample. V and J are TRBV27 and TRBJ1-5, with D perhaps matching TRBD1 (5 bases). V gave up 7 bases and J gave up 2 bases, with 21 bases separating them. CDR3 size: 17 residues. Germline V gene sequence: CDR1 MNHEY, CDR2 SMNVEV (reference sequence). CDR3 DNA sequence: TGTGCCAGCAACTTCCAAGGGGCCCCTATAGGCAATCAGCCCCAGCATTTT. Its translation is CASNFQGAPIGNQPQHF.

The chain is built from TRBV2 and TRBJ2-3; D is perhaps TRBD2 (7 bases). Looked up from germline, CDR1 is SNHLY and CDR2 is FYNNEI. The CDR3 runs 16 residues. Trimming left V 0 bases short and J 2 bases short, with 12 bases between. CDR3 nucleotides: TGTGCCAGCAGTGAAGCGCGGGGGCCCCTCACAGATACGCAGTATTTT. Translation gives CASSEARGPLTDTQYF.

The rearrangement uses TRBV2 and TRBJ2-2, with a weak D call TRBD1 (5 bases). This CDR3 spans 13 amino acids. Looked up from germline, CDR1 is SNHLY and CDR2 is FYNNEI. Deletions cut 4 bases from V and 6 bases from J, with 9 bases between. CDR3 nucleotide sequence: TGTGCCAGCAGTGGTAGCAGGGCCGGGGAGCTGTTTTTT. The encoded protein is CASSGSRAGELFF. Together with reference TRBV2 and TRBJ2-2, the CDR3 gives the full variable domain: EPEVTQTPSHQVTQMGQEVILRCVPISNHLYFYWYRQILGQKVEFLVSFYNNEISEKSEIFDDQFSVERPDGSNFTLKIRSTKLEDSAMYFCASSGSRAGELFFGEGSRLTVL.

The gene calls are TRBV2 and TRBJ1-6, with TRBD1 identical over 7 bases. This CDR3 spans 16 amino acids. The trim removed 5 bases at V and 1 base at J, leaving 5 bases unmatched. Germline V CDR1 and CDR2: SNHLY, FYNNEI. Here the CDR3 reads CASSFAGGSYNSPLHF. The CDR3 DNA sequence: TGTGCCAGCAGTTTCGCAGGGGGATCCTATAATTCACCCCTCCACTTT.

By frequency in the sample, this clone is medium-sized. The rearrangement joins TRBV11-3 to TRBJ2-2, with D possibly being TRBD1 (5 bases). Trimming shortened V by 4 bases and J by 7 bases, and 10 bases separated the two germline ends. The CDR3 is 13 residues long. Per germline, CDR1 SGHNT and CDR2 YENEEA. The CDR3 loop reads CASSWGVGGELFF. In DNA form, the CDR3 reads TGTGCCAGCAGCTGGGGCGTTGGCGGGGAGCTGTTTTTT.

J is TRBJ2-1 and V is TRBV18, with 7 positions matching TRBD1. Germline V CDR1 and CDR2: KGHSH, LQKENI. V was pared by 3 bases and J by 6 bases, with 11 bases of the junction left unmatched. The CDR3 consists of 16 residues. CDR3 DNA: TGTGCCAGCTCACCCCCTTGGACAGGAGGTCCCAATGAGCAGTTCTTC. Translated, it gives CASSPPWTGGPNEQFF.

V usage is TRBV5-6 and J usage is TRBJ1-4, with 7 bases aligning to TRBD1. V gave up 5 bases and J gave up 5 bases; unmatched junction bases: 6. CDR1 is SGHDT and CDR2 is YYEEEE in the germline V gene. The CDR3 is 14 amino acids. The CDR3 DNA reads TGTGCCAGCAGGACAGGGCTGGAGAATGAAAAACTGTTTTTT. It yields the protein CASRTGLENEKLFF. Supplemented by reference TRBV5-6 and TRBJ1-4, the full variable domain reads DAGVTQSPTHLIKTRGQQVTLRCSPKSGHDTVSWYQQALGQGPQFIFQYYEEEERQRGNFPDRFSGHQFPNYSSELNVNALLLGDSALYLCASRTGLENEKLFFGSGTQLSVL.

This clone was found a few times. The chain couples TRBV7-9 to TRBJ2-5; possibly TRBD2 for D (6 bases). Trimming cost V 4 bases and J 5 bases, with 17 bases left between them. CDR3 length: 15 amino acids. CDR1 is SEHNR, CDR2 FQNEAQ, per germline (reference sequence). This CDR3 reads CASSSRREMQETQYF. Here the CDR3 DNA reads TGTGCCAGCAGCTCTCGGCGGGAAATGCAGGAGACCCAGTACTTC. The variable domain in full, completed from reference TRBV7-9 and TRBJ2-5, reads DTGVSQNPRHKITKRGQNVTFRCDPISEHNRLYWYRQTLGQGPEFLTYFQNEAQLEKSRLLSDRFSAERPKGSFSTLEIQRTEQGDSAMYLCASSSRREMQETQYFGPGTRLLVL.

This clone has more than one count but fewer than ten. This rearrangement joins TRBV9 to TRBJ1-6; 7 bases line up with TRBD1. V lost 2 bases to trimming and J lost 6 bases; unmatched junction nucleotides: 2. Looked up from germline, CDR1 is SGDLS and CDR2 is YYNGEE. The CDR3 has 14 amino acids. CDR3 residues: CASSVTGTNSPLHF. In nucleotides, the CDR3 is TGTGCCAGCAGCGTGACAGGGACTAATTCACCCCTCCACTTT.